Included here is one T cell receptor (beta chain) sequence, with context. The V end was cut by 5 bases, the J end by 3 bases, with 11 bases between. In germline, CDR1 is SGHRS, CDR2 YFSETQ. The CDR3 is made up of 13 amino acids. TCRdb recomputed calls from the 5' RACE reads with MiXCR, one row per CDR3 protein. Of about 9,100 distinct CDR3 sequences listed, 60% are singletons. The V call is TRBV5-1, the J call TRBJ1-2; perhaps TRBD1 as D (6 bases). The TCR originated in a female donor with breast cancer. Sequencing used tumor-infiltrating memory CD4+ T cells sorted from the breast tumor. Subset noted: memory CD4+ T cells, CD4+CD45RO+CD25-. This CDR3 reads CASRQPGDYGYTF. The CDR3 coding sequence is TGCGCCAGCAGACAACCAGGGGACTATGGCTACACCTTC. Full variable domain (outside the CDR3, taken from reference TRBV5-1 and TRBJ1-2): KAGVTQTPRYLIKTRGQQVTLSCSPISGHRSVSWYQQTPGQGLQFLFEYFSETQRNKGNFPGRFSGRQFSNSRSEMNVSTLELGDSALYLCASRQPGDYGYTFGSGTRLTVV.